What follows is one TCR beta chain and its context. Its specificity is unknown. This sample is part of a study of cytomegalovirus exposure and HLA in healthy donors. Points from the study as a whole: Common viral pathogens were later found to be apparently linked to several of the most significant clusters.

The PCR used 60 Vbeta and 13 Jbeta primers. Only in-frame clones appear in the TCRdb table, and some are missing; sequencing was by immunoSEQ multiplex PCR. The sample lists around 120,000 clones, around 74% occurring once. V was trimmed by 0 bases and J by 0 bases, leaving 7 bases between them. The CDR3 runs to 15 residues. Per germline, CDR1 SGHRS and CDR2 YFSETQ. The sequencing input was PBMCs. The chain links TRBV5-1 to TRBJ2-1; D gene uncertain. This clonotype was obtained from a man in his sixties in good health and CMV-seropositive. Here the CDR3 DNA reads TGCGCCAGCAGCTTGGACCTGAGCTCCTACAATGAGCAGTTCTTC. This translates into CASSLDLSSYNEQFF. The entire variable domain, with the rest obtained from reference TRBV5-1 and TRBJ2-1, is as follows: KAGVTQTPRYLIKTRGQQVTLSCSPISGHRSVSWYQQTPGQGLQFLFEYFSETQRNKGNFPGRFSGRQFSNSRSEMNVSTLELGDSALYLCASSLDLSSYNEQFFGPGTRLTVL.